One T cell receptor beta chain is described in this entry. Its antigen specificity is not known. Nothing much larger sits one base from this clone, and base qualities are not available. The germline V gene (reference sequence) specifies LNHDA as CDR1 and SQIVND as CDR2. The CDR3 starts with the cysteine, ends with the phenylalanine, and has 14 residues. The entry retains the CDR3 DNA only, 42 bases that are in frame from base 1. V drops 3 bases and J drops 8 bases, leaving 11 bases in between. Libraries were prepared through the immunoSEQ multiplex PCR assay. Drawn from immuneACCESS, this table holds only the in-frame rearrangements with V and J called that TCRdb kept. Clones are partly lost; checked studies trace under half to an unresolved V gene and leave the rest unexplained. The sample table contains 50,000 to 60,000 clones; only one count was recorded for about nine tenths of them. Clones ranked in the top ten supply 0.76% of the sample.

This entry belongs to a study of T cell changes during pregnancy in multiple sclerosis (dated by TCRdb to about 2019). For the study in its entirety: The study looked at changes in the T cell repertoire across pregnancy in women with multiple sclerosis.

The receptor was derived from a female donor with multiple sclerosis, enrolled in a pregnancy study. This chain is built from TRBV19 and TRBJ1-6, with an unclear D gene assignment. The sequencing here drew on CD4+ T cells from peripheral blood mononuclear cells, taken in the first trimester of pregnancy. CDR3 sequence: CASSMWQVYSPLHF. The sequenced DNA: TGTGCCAGTAGTATGTGGCAGGTTTATTCACCCCTCCACTTT.